This TCR beta chain was recorded in a study of human T cells and chemical hapten exposure. Findings and caveats of the study: TCRs above 1 in 1000 frequency did not change with DPC sensitization.

Separate cDNA molecules received unique molecular identifiers, which the library attached to them. TCRdb ran MiXCR on the RACE reads and lists one entry per CDR3 protein. The sample lists about 160,000 distinct CDR3 sequences, roughly 26% occurring once. Time point defined: patch test 3, about 24 weeks after DPC sensitization. Documented treatment: therapeutic diphenylcyclopropenone sensitization with weekly scalp DPC. V shed 6 bases and J 4 bases; nucleotides not matched to a gene: 3. Per germline, CDR1 MGHRA and CDR2 YSYEKL. The CDR3 length is 14 residues. As concerns this clonotype: Its antigen remains unknown.

The V and J genes are TRBV4-1 and TRBJ2-7; 13 bases align to TRBD2. Sequenced here: whole blood, sampled in connection with sensitization to the hapten diphenylcyclopropenone (DPC). The source of this sequence is a woman under 30 with alopecia areata. Some clones in this sample may be carry-over from other donors' samples. CDR3 DNA sequence: TGCGCCAGCAGGCAACTAGCGGGAGGGTACGAGCAGTACTTC. Its protein is CASRQLAGGYEQYF.